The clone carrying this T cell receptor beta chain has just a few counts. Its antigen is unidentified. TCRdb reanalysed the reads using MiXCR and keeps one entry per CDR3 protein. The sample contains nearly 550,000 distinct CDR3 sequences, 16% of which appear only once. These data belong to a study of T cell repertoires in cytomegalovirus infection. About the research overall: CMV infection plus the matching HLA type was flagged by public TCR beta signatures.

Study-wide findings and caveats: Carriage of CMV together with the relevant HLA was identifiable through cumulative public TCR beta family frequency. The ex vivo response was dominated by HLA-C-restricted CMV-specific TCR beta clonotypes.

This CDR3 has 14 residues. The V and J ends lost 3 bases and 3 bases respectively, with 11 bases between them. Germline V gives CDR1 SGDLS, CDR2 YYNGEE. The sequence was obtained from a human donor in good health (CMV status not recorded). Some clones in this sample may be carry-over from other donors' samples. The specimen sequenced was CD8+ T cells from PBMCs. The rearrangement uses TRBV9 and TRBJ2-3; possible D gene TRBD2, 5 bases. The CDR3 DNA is TGTGCCAGCAGCGAACGGAGCGGAACAGATACGCAGTATTTT. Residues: CASSERSGTDTQYF. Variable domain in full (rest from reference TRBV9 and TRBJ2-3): DSGVTQTPKHLITATGQRVTLRCSPRSGDLSVYWYQQSLDQGLQFLIQYYNGEERAKGNILERFSAQQFPDLHSELNLSSLELGDSALYFCASSERSGTDTQYFGPGTRLTVL.